Below, 10 T cell receptor beta chains from the same sample are listed, as sequenced in a study of regulatory and conventional T cells in RAG deficiency. Sequenced by immunoSEQ multiplex PCR; TCRdb stores in-frame clones only, minus some. The sample shows 40,000 to 55,000 clones, about nine tenths of them seen only once. Blood CD4+ CD25-low CD127-high conventional T cells supplied the genomic DNA template. Separately, the same data were catalogued under a study of regulatory T cells. According to that study: The PCR used 52 TRBV and 13 TRBJ primers.

Sequencing used CD4+ effector T cells sorted from blood. The receptor set was obtained from a human donor in good health.

The CDR3 region is CASSLSGRSYGYTF. In DNA, the CDR3 is TGTGCCAGCAGTTTATCCGGACGAAGCTATGGCTACACCTTC. The chain combines TRBV28 with TRBJ1-2; the D is unclear. V lost 1 base and J 4 bases, leaving 10 bases between the germline ends. Germline values: CDR1 MDHEN, CDR2 SYDVKM. The CDR3 runs to 14 residues.

The rearrangement links TRBV25-1 to TRBJ2-2; TRBD1 aligns across 8 bases. Germline trimming cut 3 bases from V and 1 base from J; bases unmatched to any gene: 7. The CDR3 length is 17 residues. Germline lookup yields CDR1 MGHDK and CDR2 SYGVNS. The CDR3 spells CASSEYTGQGNTGELFF. CDR3 in DNA: TGTGCCAGCAGTGAGTATACCGGACAGGGGAACACCGGGGAGCTGTTTTTT.

The chain recombines TRBV5-8 with TRBJ1-2, with D possibly being TRBD1 (6 bases). This CDR3 has 13 residues. Germline V gene data show CDR1 as SGHTS and CDR2 as YDEGEE. V lost 2 bases, J lost 8 bases, and 13 bases lay in between. The chain's CDR3 is CASSLLVGGGYTF. The CDR3 DNA is TGTGCCAGCAGCTTACTTGTAGGGGGGGGCTACACCTTC.

The sample holds a few counts of this clone. The chain has TRBV19 and TRBJ2-7; 8 positions match TRBD2. The CDR3 spans 14 residues. Unmatched junction bases numbered 3, after V lost 2 bases and J lost 3 bases. CDR1 and CDR2 from the germline V gene are LNHDA and SQIVND (reference sequence). CDR3 protein: CASSISRGDYEQYF. In DNA form, the CDR3 reads TGTGCCAGTAGTATATCGCGGGGGGACTACGAGCAGTACTTC.

The J gene is TRBJ2-7, the V gene TRBV6-6; D is perhaps TRBD1 (6 bases). Germline CDR1 reads MNHNY; CDR2 reads SVGAGI (reference sequence). The CDR3 totals 13 residues. V was shortened by 6 bases and J by 3 bases, with 12 bases between the two germline ends. CDR3 loop: CASRRDTFYEQYF. The CDR3 nucleotides are TGTGCCAGCAGAAGGGACACCTTCTACGAGCAGTACTTC.

The chain recombines TRBV7-2 with TRBJ2-7; no firm D call. Germline assignment: CDR1 SGHTA and CDR2 FQGNSA. CDR3 length equals 14 residues. V was shortened by 3 bases and J by 0 bases, with 9 bases between the two germline ends. The CDR3 here is CASSLETSSYEQYF. Here the CDR3 DNA reads TGTGCCAGCAGCTTGGAAACGAGCTCCTACGAGCAGTACTTC. Full variable domain (rest looked up from reference TRBV7-2 and TRBJ2-7): GAGVSQSPSNKVTEKGKDVELRCDPISGHTALYWYRQSLGQGLEFLIYFQGNSAPDKSGLPSDRFSAERTGGSVSTLTIQRTQQEDSAVYLCASSLETSSYEQYFGPGTRLTVT.

In regard to this clone: Other DNA sequences in the same sample also yield this CDR3. The chain recombines TRBV12-5 with TRBJ2-2, with 11 bases fitting TRBD2. V gave up 5 bases and J gave up 2 bases; unmatched junction bases: 7. CDR1 is LGHNT and CDR2 is FRNRAP in the germline V gene. The length of the CDR3 is 17 residues. This chain's CDR3 is CASGPGTSGHNTGELFF. The CDR3 nucleotides are TGTGCTAGTGGTCCAGGGACTAGCGGTCATAACACCGGGGAGCTGTTTTTT.

This chain links TRBV18 with TRBJ2-7, with 12 bases matching TRBD1. Germline V lookup: CDR1 KGHSH, CDR2 LQKENI. J lost 7 bases, V lost 3 bases, and 10 bases had no gene match. The length of the CDR3 is 16 residues. This chain's CDR3 is CASSPVQGQGAREQYF. DNA for the CDR3: TGTGCCAGCTCACCTGTACAGGGACAGGGGGCGCGGGAGCAGTACTTC.

The chain joins TRBV28 to TRBJ2-4; 8 nucleotides line up with TRBD2. Germline V gene data show CDR1 as MDHEN and CDR2 as SYDVKM. CDR3 length: 13 residues. V was pared by 6 bases and J by 5 bases, with 3 bases of the junction left unmatched. The CDR3 DNA follows: TGTGCCAGCAGCCCGACTAGCGAAAACATTCAGTACTTC. It codes for CASSPTSENIQYF. Supplemented by reference TRBV28 and TRBJ2-4, the full variable domain reads DVKVTQSSRYLVKRTGEKVFLECVQDMDHENMFWYRQDPGLGLRLIYFSYDVKMKEKGDIPEGYSVSREKKERFSLILESASTNQTSMYLCASSPTSENIQYFGAGTRLSVL.

The chain has TRBV11-3 and TRBJ2-2; D is uncertain. Germline assignment: CDR1 SGHNT and CDR2 YENEEA. The CDR3 sequence is 15 residues long. Deletions cut 5 bases from V and 2 bases from J, with 12 bases between. CDR3 sequence: CASSLVDTNTGELFF. The CDR3 nucleotides read TGTGCCAGCAGCCTCGTTGATACAAACACCGGGGAGCTGTTTTTT.